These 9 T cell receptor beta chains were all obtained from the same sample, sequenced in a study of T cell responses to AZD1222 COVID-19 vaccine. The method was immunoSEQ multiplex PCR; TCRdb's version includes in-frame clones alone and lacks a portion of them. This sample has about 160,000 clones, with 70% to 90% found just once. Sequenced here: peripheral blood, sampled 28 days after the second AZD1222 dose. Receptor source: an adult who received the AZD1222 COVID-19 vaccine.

This chain's CDR3 is CASSSQGASGNTIYF. CDR3 sequence (DNA): TGTGCCAGCAGCTCACAGGGGGCTTCTGGAAACACCATATATTTT. The gene calls are TRBV11-2 and TRBJ1-3; 9 bases match TRBD1. Germline trimming cut 4 bases from V and 1 base from J; bases unmatched to any gene: 2. Per germline, CDR1 SGHAT and CDR2 FQNNGV. The CDR3 runs 15 residues. The entire variable domain, with the rest obtained from reference TRBV11-2 and TRBJ1-3, is as follows: EAGVAQSPRYKIIEKRQSVAFWCNPISGHATLYWYQQILGQGPKLLIQFQNNGVVDDSQLPKDRFSAERLKGVDSTLKIQPAKLEDSAVYLCASSSQGASGNTIYFGEGSWLTVV.

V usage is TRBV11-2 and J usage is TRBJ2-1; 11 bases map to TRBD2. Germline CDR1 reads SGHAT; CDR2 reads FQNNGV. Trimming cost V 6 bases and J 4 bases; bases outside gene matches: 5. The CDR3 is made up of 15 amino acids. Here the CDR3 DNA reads TGTGCCAGCAGGGCTAGCGGGGGGAATTACAATGAGCAGTTCTTC. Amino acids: CASRASGGNYNEQFF.

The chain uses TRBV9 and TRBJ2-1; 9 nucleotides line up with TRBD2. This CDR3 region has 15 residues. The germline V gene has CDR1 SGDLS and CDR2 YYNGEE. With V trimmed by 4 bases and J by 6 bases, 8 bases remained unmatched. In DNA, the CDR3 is TGTGCCAGCAGCAGCAGCGGGGGGTTCTCCAATGAGCAGTTCTTC. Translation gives CASSSSGGFSNEQFF.

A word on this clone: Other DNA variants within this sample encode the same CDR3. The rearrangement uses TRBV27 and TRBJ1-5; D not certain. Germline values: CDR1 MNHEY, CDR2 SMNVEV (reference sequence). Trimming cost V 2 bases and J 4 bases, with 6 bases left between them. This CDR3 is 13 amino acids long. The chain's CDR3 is CASSLSGNQPQHF. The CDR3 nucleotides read TGTGCCAGCAGTTTAAGCGGGAATCAGCCCCAGCATTTT.

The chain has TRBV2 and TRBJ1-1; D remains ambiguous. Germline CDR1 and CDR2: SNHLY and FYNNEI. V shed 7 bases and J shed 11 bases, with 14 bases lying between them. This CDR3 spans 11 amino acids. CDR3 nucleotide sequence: TGTGCCAGCAAGGCCCCTTATGAGGCTTTCTTT. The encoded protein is CASKAPYEAFF. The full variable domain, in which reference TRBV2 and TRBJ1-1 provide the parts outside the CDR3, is EPEVTQTPSHQVTQMGQEVILRCVPISNHLYFYWYRQILGQKVEFLVSFYNNEISEKSEIFDDQFSVERPDGSNFTLKIRSTKLEDSAMYFCASKAPYEAFFGQGTRLTVV.

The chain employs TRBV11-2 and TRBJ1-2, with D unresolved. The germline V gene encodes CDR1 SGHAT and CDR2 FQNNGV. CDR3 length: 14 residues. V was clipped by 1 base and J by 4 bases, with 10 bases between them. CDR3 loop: CASSLVEEGYGYTF. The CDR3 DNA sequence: TGTGCCAGCAGCTTAGTCGAGGAGGGCTATGGCTACACCTTC.

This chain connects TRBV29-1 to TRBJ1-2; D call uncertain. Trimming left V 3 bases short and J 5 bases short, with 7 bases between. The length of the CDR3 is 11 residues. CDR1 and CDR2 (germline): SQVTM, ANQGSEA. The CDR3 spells CSVDTEYGYTF. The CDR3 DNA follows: TGCAGCGTTGACACGGAGTATGGCTACACCTTC.

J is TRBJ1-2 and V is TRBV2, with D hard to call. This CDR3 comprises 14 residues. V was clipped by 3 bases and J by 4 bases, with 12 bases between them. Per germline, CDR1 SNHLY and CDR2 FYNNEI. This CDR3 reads CASSDTGPLYGYTF. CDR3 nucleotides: TGTGCCAGCAGTGATACGGGTCCACTCTATGGCTACACCTTC. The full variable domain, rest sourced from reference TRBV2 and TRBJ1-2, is EPEVTQTPSHQVTQMGQEVILRCVPISNHLYFYWYRQILGQKVEFLVSFYNNEISEKSEIFDDQFSVERPDGSNFTLKIRSTKLEDSAMYFCASSDTGPLYGYTFGSGTRLTVV.

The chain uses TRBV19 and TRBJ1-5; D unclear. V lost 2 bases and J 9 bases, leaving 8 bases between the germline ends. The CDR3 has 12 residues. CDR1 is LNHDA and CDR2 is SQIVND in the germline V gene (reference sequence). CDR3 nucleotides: TGTGCCAGTAGTATAAGGGTATGGCCCCAGCATTTT. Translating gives CASSIRVWPQHF.